The entry that follows covers one TCR beta chain sequence. Its antigen is unknown. Germline V gives CDR1 SEHNR, CDR2 FQNEAQ (reference sequence). The CDR3 is 17 residues long. Unmatched junction bases numbered 8, after V lost 5 bases and J lost 4 bases. This sample is drawn from a study of blood T cells in healthy people across ages. The study, taken as a whole, reports: Both naive CD4+ cell counts and diversity were greater in long-lived donors than in aged donors.

Sample-barcoded 5' priming and a J-beta primer mix drove a second PCR of roughly 7 to 11 cycles. TCRdb re-derived calls from the 5' RACE reads in MiXCR, one entry per CDR3 protein. This table holds about 1,500,000 distinct CDR3 sequences, roughly 27% found once. Each donor had approximately 10 milliliters of peripheral blood drawn. Each sample provided at least 6 micrograms of extracted total RNA. This sequence was found in a woman between 25 and 40 years old in good health. The chain has TRBV7-9 and TRBJ2-3; 14 bases align to TRBD2. The sample comprised blood. The CDR3 DNA sequence: TGTGCCAGCAGCACACGACTAGCGGGGGGGCCGTCAGATACGCAGTATTTT. Protein: CASSTRLAGGPSDTQYF.